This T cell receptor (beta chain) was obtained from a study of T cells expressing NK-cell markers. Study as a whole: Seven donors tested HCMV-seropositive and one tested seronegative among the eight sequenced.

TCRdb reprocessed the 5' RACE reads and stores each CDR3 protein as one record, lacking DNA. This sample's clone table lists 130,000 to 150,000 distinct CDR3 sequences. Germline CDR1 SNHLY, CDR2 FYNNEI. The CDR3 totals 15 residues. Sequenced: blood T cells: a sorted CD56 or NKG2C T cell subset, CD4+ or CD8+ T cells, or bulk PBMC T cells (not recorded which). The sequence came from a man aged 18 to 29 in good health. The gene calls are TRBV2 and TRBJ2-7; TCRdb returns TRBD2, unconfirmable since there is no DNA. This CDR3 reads CASSETSGGLYEQYF.